This T cell receptor (beta chain) was observed in a study of Graves' ophthalmopathy and Graves' hyperthyroidism. Whole-study findings and limits: Cross-validated, the 13-signature model showed 87.88%/81.08% sensitivity/specificity, and 80%/75% in the test set.

The hyperthyroidism patients, aged 18 to 65, had been newly diagnosed, with under 2 months' duration. Scientists amplified the TCR beta CDR3 regions from RNA transcripts. After a first-round RT-PCR with HTBI primers, a second-round multiplex PCR was run. TCRdb processed the multiplex PCR reads anew with MiXCR; each CDR3 protein has one entry. The sample holds more than 1,000,000 distinct CDR3 sequences, about 40% seen once. With respect to this clonotype: Antigen unknown.

The sample taken for sequencing was peripheral blood or thyroid tissue (not recorded which). The receptor was isolated from an adult man with Graves' hyperthyroidism.

The CDR3 nucleotides are TGTGCCAGCAGGTCTAGCGGGGGCCTCCAAGAGACCCAGTACTTC. This gives the protein CASRSSGGLQETQYF. The rearrangement links TRBV7-9 to TRBJ2-5, with 10 bases that match TRBD2. This CDR3 contains 15 residues. CDR1 is SEHNR and CDR2 is FQNEAQ in the germline V gene (reference sequence). With V trimmed by 6 bases and J by 1 base, 5 bases remained unmatched.